The 19 T cell receptor beta chains below come from one sample, sequenced in a study of early T cells in non-severe SARS-CoV-2 infection. TCRdb independently ran MiXCR on the 5' RACE reads; one entry per CDR3 protein. This table has about 77,000 distinct CDR3 sequences, approximately 12% appearing once. Source: whole blood, taken at baseline. The receptors were gathered from an adult who was a healthcare worker with PCR-confirmed SARS-CoV-2 infection or an uninfected control (not recorded which). The donor label of this sample is uncertain.

J is TRBJ2-3 and V is TRBV12-3 or TRBV12-4, with D perhaps matching TRBD2 (7 bases). The CDR3 runs to 12 residues. Trimming left V 7 bases short and J 4 bases short, with 9 bases between. In nucleotides, the CDR3 is TGTGCCAGCACGGGGGGCCCAGATACGCAGTATTTT. Its translation: CASTGGPDTQYF.

This clonotype occurred a few times. V usage is TRBV28 and J usage is TRBJ2-1, with D perhaps TRBD2 (5 bases). The V end lost 2 bases, the J end lost 2 bases, and 13 bases lay between the germline ends. Germline assignment: CDR1 MDHEN and CDR2 SYDVKM. CDR3 size: 16 residues. CDR3 protein: CASSLAGSLTYNEQFF. The CDR3 DNA reads as TGTGCCAGCAGTTTAGCGGGTAGCCTTACCTACAATGAGCAGTTCTTC.

The table lists this clonotype with many counts. The CDR3 protein is CASSELQGTGANVLTF. The CDR3 DNA reads as TGTGCCAGCAGTGAACTACAGGGTACCGGGGCCAACGTCCTGACTTTC. The gene calls are TRBV6-1 and TRBJ2-6; tentatively, D is TRBD1 (6 bases). The V gene's germline CDR1 is MNHNS and CDR2 SASEGT. The ends were cut back, 2 bases at V and 4 bases at J, with 12 bases in the middle. The CDR3 is made up of 16 amino acids.

This clonotype has ten or more counts. The chain recombines TRBV4-1 with TRBJ1-4; tentative D call: TRBD1 (5 bases). The CDR3 is 16 amino acids. CDR1 and CDR2 from the germline V gene are MGHRA and YSYEKL. The V end was cut by 2 bases, the J end by 4 bases, with 14 bases between. DNA of the CDR3: TGCGCCAGCAGCCAATATCCGACAGCAGTTAATGAAAAACTGTTTTTT. Encoded protein: CASSQYPTAVNEKLFF.

The genes are TRBV7-3 and TRBJ2-1; D remains unclear. Germline V gene lookup returns CDR1 SGHTA and CDR2 FQGTGA. The V and J ends lost 5 bases and 9 bases respectively, with 23 bases between them. The CDR3 extends over 16 amino acids. CDR3 sequence (DNA): TGTGCCAGCAGCGACCGGGCCCACGGTAAGGCTGGTGAGCAGTTCTTC. This encodes CASSDRAHGKAGEQFF.

The chain recombines TRBV6-6 with TRBJ2-1; no reliable D call. Per germline, CDR1 MNHNY and CDR2 SVGAGI (reference sequence). V dropped 4 bases and J dropped 10 bases, with 11 bases sitting between them. This CDR3 spans 12 amino acids. The CDR3 coding sequence is TGTGCCAGCAGTTCCTTCTCGGTCGAGCAGTTCTTC. Amino acid sequence: CASSSFSVEQFF.

This clonotype appeared many times. The chain employs TRBV19 and TRBJ2-7; a weak D match, TRBD1 (5 bases). Per germline, CDR1 LNHDA and CDR2 SQIVND (reference sequence). Trimming took off 5 bases at V and 0 bases at J, with 8 bases between the two ends. The CDR3 consists of 13 residues. This chain's CDR3 is CASSAGNSYEQYF. CDR3 DNA sequence: TGTGCCAGTAGTGCAGGGAACTCCTACGAGCAGTACTTC.

The gene calls are TRBV6-4 and TRBJ2-1; TRBD2 is a possible D gene (6 bases). Germline V gives CDR1 MRHNA, CDR2 SNTAGT. V lost 6 bases and J 4 bases, leaving 25 bases between the germline ends. The CDR3 is 18 residues long. The CDR3 loop reads CASRRRVPGSKLYNEQFF. DNA of the CDR3: TGTGCCAGCAGGAGGAGGGTCCCGGGGAGCAAACTGTACAATGAGCAGTTCTTC.

This clonotype was seen a few times. This chain uses TRBV7-3 with TRBJ1-1, with D uncertain. The CDR3 is 15 residues long. The V gene's germline CDR1 is SGHTA and CDR2 FQGTGA. The V end was cut by 5 bases, the J end by 1 base, with 14 bases between. CDR3 in DNA: TGTGCCAGCAGCCCCCTGCTTGGCAAGAACACTGAAGCTTTCTTT. Translated: CASSPLLGKNTEAFF.

This chain joins TRBV10-3 and TRBJ1-1; a weak D match, TRBD1 (5 bases). V shed 5 bases and J shed 7 bases, with 11 bases lying between them. The germline V gene encodes CDR1 ENHRY and CDR2 SYGVKD. This CDR3 has 12 residues. The CDR3 loop is CAISTNGGEAFF. The CDR3 DNA sequence: TGTGCCATCAGTACAAATGGGGGTGAAGCTTTCTTT.

V and J are TRBV9 and TRBJ1-1; D unresolved. The CDR3 extends over 15 amino acids. V dropped 0 bases and J dropped 0 bases, with 9 bases sitting between them. Per the germline V gene, CDR1 is SGDLS and CDR2 is YYNGEE. The CDR3 DNA follows: TGTGCCAGCAGCGTAGACCCAGCTATGAACACTGAAGCTTTCTTT. It specifies CASSVDPAMNTEAFF.

This clonotype showed up many times. V and J are TRBV9 and TRBJ2-1; D may be TRBD1 (5 bases). From germline, CDR1 is SGDLS and CDR2 YYNGEE. The CDR3 is made up of 13 amino acids. The germline V and J ends were trimmed by 0 bases and 6 bases, with 7 bases remaining between them. The CDR3 nucleotides are TGTGCCAGCAGCGTAGCAGGGCTCAATGAGCAGTTCTTC. This sequence encodes CASSVAGLNEQFF.

V gene TRBV7-8 combines with J gene TRBJ2-1; weak D call: TRBD2 (6 bases). The CDR3 is 16 residues long. Germline V lookup: CDR1 SGHVS, CDR2 FQNEAQ. V dropped 4 bases and J dropped 4 bases, with 17 bases sitting between them. The CDR3 loop is CASSSCFSGDYNEQFF. The CDR3 bases are TGTGCCAGCAGCTCGTGTTTTAGCGGAGATTACAATGAGCAGTTCTTC.

This clonotype appeared many times. The chain recombines TRBV15 with TRBJ1-4; 8 bases are a match to TRBD1. Trimming cost V 5 bases and J 8 bases; bases outside gene matches: 10. This CDR3 is 15 amino acids long. Germline V gene data show CDR1 as LNHNV and CDR2 as YYDKDF (reference sequence). The DNA of the CDR3 is TGTGCCACCAGCGTTGGAGGACAGGGAGGGGAAAAACTGTTTTTT. Translated: CATSVGGQGGEKLFF.

This clonotype has just a few counts. This chain links TRBV5-5 with TRBJ2-1; D may match TRBD1 or TRBD2 (5 bases each). The CDR3 runs to 16 residues. Trimming shortened V by 4 bases and J by 1 base, and 15 bases separated the two germline ends. Germline assignment: CDR1 SGHKS and CDR2 YYEKEE (reference sequence). The CDR3 loop is CASSRGAGSSYNEQFF. DNA for the CDR3: TGTGCCAGCAGCAGGGGTGCGGGTTCTTCCTACAATGAGCAGTTCTTC.

The sample holds many counts of this clonotype. The chain joins TRBV6-2 or TRBV6-3 to TRBJ2-6; D not certain. CDR3 length: 16 amino acids. The germline V gene has CDR1 MNHEY and CDR2 SVGEGT. V was clipped by 2 bases and J by 2 bases, with 10 bases between them. The CDR3 protein is CASSYALGTGANVLTF. CDR3 DNA sequence: TGTGCCAGCAGTTACGCGCTAGGGACTGGGGCCAACGTCCTGACTTTC.

The table lists this clonotype with a few counts. This chain connects TRBV20-1 to TRBJ2-1; maybe TRBD1 (6 bases). Deletions cut 1 base from V and 7 bases from J, with 23 bases between. This CDR3 spans 17 amino acids. The germline V gene encodes CDR1 DFQATT and CDR2 SNEGSKA (reference sequence). The CDR3 loop reads CSARVGSDRRKGNEQFF. In DNA, the CDR3 is TGCAGTGCTAGAGTAGGCTCTGACAGGAGAAAGGGGAATGAGCAGTTCTTC.

This clonotype turned up a few times. The rearrangement uses TRBV7-2 and TRBJ1-6; weak D call: TRBD1 (6 bases). Trimming cost V 4 bases and J 7 bases, with 14 bases left between them. This CDR3 region has 15 residues. From germline, CDR1 is SGHTA and CDR2 FQGNSA. The CDR3 bases are TGTGCCAGCAGCTACAGGGCAGGGACCAATTCACCCCTCCACTTT. This gives the protein CASSYRAGTNSPLHF.

A few counts support this clonotype. V and J are TRBV6-6 and TRBJ2-1, with 10 bases identical to TRBD2. The CDR3 extends over 16 amino acids. From germline, CDR1 is MNHNY and CDR2 SVGAGI (reference sequence). The junction had 13 bases not matched to a gene; V was cut back by 6 bases and J by 8 bases. The CDR3 is CASSPRTSGAMDEQFF. In nucleotides, the CDR3 is TGTGCCAGCAGCCCTCGGACTAGCGGAGCCATGGATGAGCAGTTCTTC.